This TCR beta chain was sequenced in a study of blood T cell repertoires in COVID-19. Overall study context: Samples representing acute and convalescent COVID-19 were sourced from the United States, Italy and Spain. Sources were T cells, B-cell-depleted T cells, or PBMCs; the material itself was cDNA or gDNA.

Germline CDR1 is MNHEY and CDR2 is SVGEGT. This CDR3 contains 15 residues. Trimming shortened V by 2 bases and J by 3 bases, and 13 bases separated the two germline ends. Cohort 3 donors were reported recovered after two negative PCRs, clearance, or symptom resolution. Original processing methods: The assay estimated nucleated cells by amplifying reference gene primers. The table came from immunoSEQ multiplex PCR; TCRdb's copy has only in-frame clones and leaves some out. V and J calls and clone size are given by that table; D and trimming were obtained from the DNA. The sample includes hundreds of thousands of clones, less than 90% of them seen just once.

The source material was PBMCs or T cells enriched from blood (not recorded which). The chain combines TRBV6-2 or TRBV6-3 with TRBJ1-2; possible D gene TRBD1, 6 bases. This TCR was sampled from a woman in her 30s who had recovered from COVID-19. In DNA form, the CDR3 reads TGTGCCAGCAGTTACCCCCTTGCAGGGGACTATGGCTACACCTTC. This encodes CASSYPLAGDYGYTF.